These 24 T cell receptor beta chains were all obtained from the same sample, sequenced in a study of cytomegalovirus exposure and HLA in healthy donors. It was with 60 Vbeta and 13 Jbeta primers that the PCR ran. Sequenced by immunoSEQ multiplex PCR; TCRdb stores in-frame clones only, minus some. The repertoire holds some 180,000 clones, with around 80% as singletons. Sequencing was done on a sample of PBMCs. The receptor source for this set is a girl between 10 and 17 years old in good health and CMV-seropositive.

V usage is TRBV5-1 and J usage is TRBJ2-5; D not resolved. The CDR3 contains 12 residues. CDR1 SGHRS and CDR2 YFSETQ come from the germline V gene. V was shortened by 1 base and J by 4 bases, with 5 bases between the two germline ends. The CDR3 loop reads CASSLPGETQYF. The CDR3 nucleotides read TGCGCCAGCAGCTTGCCAGGAGAGACCCAGTACTTC.

This clone was seen a few times. This sequence joins TRBV7-9 and TRBJ2-1; the D gene is possibly TRBD2 (5 bases). Germline-derived CDR1 and CDR2 are SEHNR and FQNEAQ (reference sequence). This CDR3 has 14 residues. V lost 5 bases, J lost 6 bases, and 14 bases lay in between. The CDR3 sequence is CASSVTSLANEQFF. CDR3 nucleotide sequence: TGTGCCAGCAGCGTAACTAGTTTGGCCAATGAGCAGTTCTTC.

This chain joins TRBV4-3 and TRBJ2-3; no reliable D call. Germline V gives CDR1 LGHNA, CDR2 YSLEER. This CDR3 is built from 17 residues. The germline V and J ends were trimmed by 0 bases and 6 bases, with 19 bases remaining between them. The CDR3 bases are TGCGCCAGCAGCCAAGATGTGGTACTCGCAGGTGGCGATACGCAGTATTTT. It is translated as CASSQDVVLAGGDTQYF.

The chain combines TRBV28 with TRBJ1-2; tentatively, D is TRBD1 (6 bases). The ends were cut back, 4 bases at V and 0 bases at J, with 6 bases in the middle. Germline V gene data show CDR1 as MDHEN and CDR2 as SYDVKM. The CDR3 is 13 residues long. The CDR3, as DNA: TGTGCCAGCAGTTCAGGGGCTAACTATGGCTACACCTTC. This translates into CASSSGANYGYTF.

As for this clone: A read error may account for a junction end that differs from germline. CDR3 sequence reads: CASRNSYGQYF. The CDR3 region has the DNA TGCGCCAGCAGAAATTCCTACGGGCAGTACTTC. The rearrangement links TRBV5-1 to TRBJ2-7; D gene unclear. Germline CDR1 and CDR2: SGHRS and YFSETQ. The length of the CDR3 is 11 residues. Drawing the rest from reference TRBV5-1 and TRBJ2-7, the complete variable domain is KAGVTQTPRYLIKTRGQQVTLSCSPISGHRSVSWYQQTPGQGLQFLFEYFSETQRNKGNFPGRFSGRQFSNSRSEMNVSTLELGDSALYLCASRNSYGQYFGPGTRLTVT.

The genes are TRBV5-1 and TRBJ1-1, with unresolved D. V was trimmed by 5 bases and J by 3 bases, leaving 8 bases between them. The CDR3 sequence is 12 residues long. Germline CDR1 is SGHRS and CDR2 is YFSETQ. Here the CDR3 DNA reads TGCGCCAGCAGACGGGGAGACACTGAAGCTTTCTTT. Its translation is CASRRGDTEAFF.

In nucleotides, the CDR3 is TGTGCCAGTAGTATCCGGACAGGGGAGATGGACGAGCAGTACTTC. The encoded protein is CASSIRTGEMDEQYF. This chain uses TRBV19 with TRBJ2-7; 9 bases map to TRBD1. This CDR3 is built from 15 residues. V lost 3 bases, J lost 5 bases, and 8 bases stayed unmatched. Per germline, CDR1 LNHDA and CDR2 SQIVND (reference sequence). The entire variable domain, with the rest obtained from reference TRBV19 and TRBJ2-7, is as follows: DGGITQSPKYLFRKEGQNVTLSCEQNLNHDAMYWYRQDPGQGLRLIYYSQIVNDFQKGDIAEGYSVSREKKESFPLTVTSAQKNPTAFYLCASSIRTGEMDEQYFGPGTRLTVT.

This chain connects TRBV13 to TRBJ2-5, with 10 bases matching TRBD2. V lost 0 bases, J lost 7 bases, and 11 bases stayed unmatched. Germline lookup yields CDR1 PRHDT and CDR2 FYEKMQ (reference sequence). The CDR3 has 17 residues. The chain's CDR3 is CASSLGGLAGDLGTQYF. For the CDR3, the DNA is TGTGCCAGCAGCTTAGGGGGCCTAGCGGGAGATTTGGGGACCCAGTACTTC.

This chain joins TRBV5-4 and TRBJ2-1, with TRBD2 identical over 9 bases. This CDR3 is 18 amino acids long. V shed 4 bases and J 9 bases; nucleotides not matched to a gene: 20. Germline-derived CDR1 and CDR2 are SGHNT and YYREEE (reference sequence). The CDR3 DNA follows: TGTGCCAGCAGCCTGGGGGGTATTAGTAGCGGGAGTTTCGGTGAGCAGTTCTTC. Protein: CASSLGGISSGSFGEQFF.

This chain uses TRBV2 with TRBJ2-7; TRBD2 aligns across 7 bases. This CDR3 region has 17 residues. Per the germline V gene, CDR1 is SNHLY and CDR2 is FYNNEI. J lost 0 bases, V lost 4 bases, and 12 bases had no gene match. The chain's CDR3 is CASSGLGGTAISYEQYF. CDR3 coding DNA: TGTGCCAGCAGTGGCCTCGGGGGGACCGCCATCTCCTACGAGCAGTACTTC.

This clone has a single count. The rearrangement uses TRBV15 and TRBJ2-3; no clear D gene. The CDR3 totals 16 residues. Trimming stripped 4 bases from V and 2 bases from J, with 16 bases between. The germline gives CDR1 LNHNV, CDR2 YYDKDF (reference sequence). The DNA of the CDR3 is TGTGCCACCAGCAAGTCGGTCACCATAACCACAGATACGCAGTATTTT. This codes for CATSKSVTITTDTQYF.

The chain links TRBV27 to TRBJ2-7; D gene unclear. Looked up from germline, CDR1 is MNHEY and CDR2 is SMNVEV (reference sequence). The CDR3 loop spans 17 amino acids. Trimming pared 3 bases from V and 3 bases from J, leaving 21 bases between. CDR3 nucleotide sequence: TGTGCCAGCAGTTTGGTCCCTCGGGTAGCCTCGGGCTACGAGCAGTACTTC. It specifies CASSLVPRVASGYEQYF.

This clone appeared once. The chain has TRBV6-5 and TRBJ1-2; 7 bases fit TRBD1. The CDR3 contains 13 residues. V shed 8 bases and J 7 bases; nucleotides not matched to a gene: 10. CDR1 is MNHEY, CDR2 SVGAGI, per germline. CDR3 residues: CASARQGSFGYTF. DNA of the CDR3: TGTGCCAGCGCCAGACAGGGTAGTTTTGGCTACACCTTC.

The chain couples TRBV10-3 to TRBJ2-2; D gene uncertain. V was trimmed by 10 bases and J by 7 bases, leaving 13 bases between them. There are 12 residues in the CDR3. In germline, CDR1 is ENHRY, CDR2 SYGVKD. CDR3 protein: CATHFRGGELFF. The DNA of the CDR3 is TGTGCCACCCACTTTAGAGGCGGGGAGCTGTTTTTT.

The chain uses TRBV5-4 and TRBJ2-7; possibly TRBD1 for D (7 bases). The CDR3 is 15 residues long. Trimming removed 5 bases at V and 9 bases at J, with 24 bases between. The germline V gene has CDR1 SGHNT and CDR2 YYREEE (reference sequence). The CDR3 DNA reads TGTGCCAGCAGGACTCAGGAGGGGGCGGAGGCTGGGCAGTACTTC. Translation: CASRTQEGAEAGQYF.

The chain employs TRBV5-1 and TRBJ2-3; no firm D call. V lost 0 bases to trimming and J lost 2 bases, with 7 bases between them. This CDR3 is 14 amino acids long. The germline gives CDR1 SGHRS, CDR2 YFSETQ. CDR3 DNA: TGCGCCAGCAGCTTGGCACAGACCACAGATACGCAGTATTTT. Its translation is CASSLAQTTDTQYF.

The CDR3 nucleotides are TGTGCCAGCAGTTTGCCCAGGGGGTATGGCTACACCTTC. Translating it yields CASSLPRGYGYTF. The chain carries TRBV28 and TRBJ1-2; TRBD1 matches 7 bases. This CDR3 is built from 13 residues. Germline V gene sequence: CDR1 MDHEN, CDR2 SYDVKM. After removal of 3 bases from V and 5 bases from J, the junction contained 3 bases not matched to a gene.

This chain connects TRBV27 to TRBJ2-1, with TRBD2 as a possible D gene (5 bases). Per the germline V gene, CDR1 is MNHEY and CDR2 is SMNVEV (reference sequence). This CDR3 comprises 12 residues. Trimming removed 6 bases at V and 5 bases at J, with 8 bases between. The CDR3 loop is CASSLTNNEQFF. CDR3 coding DNA: TGTGCCAGCAGCCTGACTAACAATGAGCAGTTCTTC.

This chain uses TRBV29-1 with TRBJ2-7, with TRBD2 as a possible D gene (7 bases). The CDR3 spans 13 residues. Per the germline V gene, CDR1 is SQVTM and CDR2 is ANQGSEA. The germline V and J ends were trimmed by 5 bases and 5 bases, with 16 bases remaining between them. CDR3 sequence: CSVQGRESDEQYF. For the CDR3, the DNA is TGCAGCGTTCAGGGGAGGGAATCCGACGAGCAGTACTTC.

V is TRBV9 and J is TRBJ2-7; tentatively, D is TRBD2 (5 bases). Germline loops: CDR1 SGDLS, CDR2 YYNGEE. The CDR3 consists of 15 residues. V was shortened by 7 bases and J by 2 bases, with 19 bases between the two germline ends. The CDR3 DNA reads as TGTGCCAGCTCCCGCAATGGCGGGTTTACCTACGAGCAGTACTTC. Protein product: CASSRNGGFTYEQYF.

The DNA for the CDR3 is TGTGCCAGCAGTGGGCAGGGGGCCGGGCAGTACTTC. Translation: CASSGQGAGQYF. The V call is TRBV2, the J call TRBJ2-7, with TRBD1 matching 8 bases. From germline, CDR1 is SNHLY and CDR2 FYNNEI. V lost 4 bases to trimming and J lost 9 bases; unmatched junction nucleotides: 5. The CDR3 totals 12 residues.

In this sample, this clone turned up a few times. The chain combines TRBV6-5 with TRBJ2-7; 8 bases map to TRBD2. The CDR3 runs to 15 residues. Germline CDR1 MNHEY, CDR2 SVGAGI. Trimming took 5 bases from V and 0 from J; bases not matched to a gene: 6. For the CDR3, the DNA is TGTGCCAGCAGTCCCCGACTAGCGTTCTCCTACGAGCAGTACTTC. It is translated as CASSPRLAFSYEQYF.

The rearrangement joins TRBV7-9 to TRBJ1-5, with 11 bases identical to TRBD1. Unmatched junction bases numbered 4, after V lost 0 bases and J lost 6 bases. Germline V gene lookup returns CDR1 SEHNR and CDR2 FQNEAQ (reference sequence). The CDR3 has 16 amino acids. The CDR3: CASSLAGQGDAQPQHF. As DNA, the CDR3 is TGTGCCAGCAGCTTAGCGGGACAGGGGGATGCTCAGCCCCAGCATTTT. Full variable domain (outside the CDR3, taken from reference TRBV7-9 and TRBJ1-5): DTGVSQNPRHKITKRGQNVTFRCDPISEHNRLYWYRQTLGQGPEFLTYFQNEAQLEKSRLLSDRFSAERPKGSFSTLEIQRTEQGDSAMYLCASSLAGQGDAQPQHFGDGTRLSIL.

CDR3 sequence (DNA): TGCGCCAGCACCCTATCCCCTCTTGCAACTAATGAAAAACTGTTTTTT. This codes for CASTLSPLATNEKLFF. The V and J genes are TRBV4-1 and TRBJ1-4; D gene uncertain. The CDR3 covers 16 residues. Germline V gives CDR1 MGHRA, CDR2 YSYEKL. The V and J ends lost 7 bases and 0 bases respectively, with 15 bases between them.